The sequence of this T cell receptor (beta chain) was determined in a study of glioma-infiltrating T cells after dendritic cell vaccination. Study-wide context: Dendritic cell vaccination trial patients had either newly diagnosed or recurrent glioblastoma. Study-level points and caveats: No direct clonality-survival link was found; a diverse polyclonal response may matter.

Primers: 60 V beta forward and 13 J beta reverse. TCRdb keeps only in-frame clones here, not all; method: immunoSEQ multiplex PCR. The data contain about 95,000 clones, 85% to 90% of them seen just once; the ten biggest clones take up about 3.2%. Concerning this clone: Antigen unknown.

Germline CDR1 is SGHRS and CDR2 is YFSETQ. The length of the CDR3 is 16 residues. Trimming left V 0 bases short and J 0 bases short, with 10 bases between. This TCR derives from a human donor with glioblastoma. Sample: blood, taken before dendritic cell vaccination. The rearrangement links TRBV5-1 to TRBJ1-3; D gene ambiguous. CDR3 nucleotide sequence: TGCGCCAGCAGCTTGGGGACTGGCCTCTCTGGAAACACCATATATTTT. Protein product: CASSLGTGLSGNTIYF.